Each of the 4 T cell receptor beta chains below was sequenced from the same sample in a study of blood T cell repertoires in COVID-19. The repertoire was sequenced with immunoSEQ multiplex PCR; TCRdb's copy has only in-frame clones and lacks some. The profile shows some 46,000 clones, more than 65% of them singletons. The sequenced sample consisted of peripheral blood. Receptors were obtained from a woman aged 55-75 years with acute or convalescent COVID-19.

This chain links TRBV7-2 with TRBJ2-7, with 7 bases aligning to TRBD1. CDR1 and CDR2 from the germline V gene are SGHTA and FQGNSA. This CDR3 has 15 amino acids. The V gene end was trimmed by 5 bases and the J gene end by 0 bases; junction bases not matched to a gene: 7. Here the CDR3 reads CASSLDRVSSYEQYF. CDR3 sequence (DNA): TGTGCCAGCAGCCTTGACAGGGTTAGCTCCTACGAGCAGTACTTC.

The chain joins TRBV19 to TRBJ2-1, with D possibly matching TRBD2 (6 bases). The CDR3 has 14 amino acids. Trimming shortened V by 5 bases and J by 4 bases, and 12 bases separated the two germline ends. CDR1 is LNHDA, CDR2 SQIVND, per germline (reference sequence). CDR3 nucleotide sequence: TGTGCCAGTAGTGCGGAGCTAGCGTACAATGAGCAGTTCTTC. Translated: CASSAELAYNEQFF.

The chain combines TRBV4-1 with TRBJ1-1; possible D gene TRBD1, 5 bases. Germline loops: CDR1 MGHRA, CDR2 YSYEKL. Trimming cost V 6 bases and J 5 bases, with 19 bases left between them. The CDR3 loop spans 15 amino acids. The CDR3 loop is CASRGTGTGVTEAFF. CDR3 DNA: TGCGCCAGCAGGGGAACAGGAACGGGGGTTACTGAAGCTTTCTTT.

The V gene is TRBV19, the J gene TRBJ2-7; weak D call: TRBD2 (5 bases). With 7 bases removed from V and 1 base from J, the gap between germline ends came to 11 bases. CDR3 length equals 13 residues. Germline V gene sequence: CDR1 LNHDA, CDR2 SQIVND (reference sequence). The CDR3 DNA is TGTGCCAGTAAGAGGGCGGATTCCTACGAGCAGTACTTC. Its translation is CASKRADSYEQYF.